A selection of T cell receptor beta chains follows, all from one sample in a study of regulatory T cells in long-lasting Graves disease. TCRdb redid the calling of the multiplex PCR reads with MiXCR, one entry per CDR3 protein. Here the sample spans under 700,000 distinct CDR3 sequences, roughly a sixth being singletons. Another study also made use of these data, one on T cells in Graves' hyperthyroidism and ophthalmopathy.

Here the sequenced sample was peripheral blood mononuclear cells (PBMCs), taken at new diagnosis, from a patient treated with antithyroid drugs. These receptors all come from a woman aged 35 to 59 with Graves disease. Each CDR3 is given with its conserved first and last residue. A D gene is named only where the DNA matches it firmly. Size values are once, few and many counts, or a class for expanded clones, and some rows have none.

CDR3	DNA	size	V	J	D
CASSYSGQGASGYTF	TGTGCCAGCAGTTACTCGGGACAGGGGGCGAGTGGCTACACCTTC	many	TRBV6-6	TRBJ1-2	TRBD1
CASSLGSVGSGEQYF	TGTGCCAGCAGTTTAGGGTCAGTTGGGAGTGGAGAGCAGTACTTC	many	TRBV28	TRBJ2-7	NA
CASSPSGSSEAFF	TGTGCCAGCAGCCCTTCGGGTTCGTCTGAAGCTTTCTTT	NA	TRBV3-1	TRBJ1-1	NA
CASTESGGLGTGELFF	TGCGCCAGCACCGAATCCGGGGGGCTAGGCACCGGGGAGCTGTTTTTT	many	TRBV5-1	TRBJ2-2	NA
CSASPRTVYEQYF	TGCAGTGCTAGCCCCAGGACAGTGTACGAGCAGTACTTC	many	TRBV20-1	TRBJ2-7	NA
CSASRGLGDSPLHF	TGCAGTGCAAGTAGGGGGCTGGGCGATTCACCCCTCCACTTT	NA	TRBV20-1	TRBJ1-6	TRBD1
CASTEIGTVGGNQPQHF	TGTGCCAGCACCGAAATAGGAACGGTTGGGGGAAATCAGCCCCAGCATTTT	few	TRBV6-1	TRBJ1-5	NA
CASRGEEHQPQHF	TGTGCCAGCAGGGGTGAGGAGCATCAGCCCCAGCATTTT	many	TRBV2	TRBJ1-5	NA
CASSTSGGAGHTQYF	TGTGCCAGCAGCACTAGCGGGGGGGCGGGCCATACGCAGTATTTT	many	TRBV7-2	TRBJ2-3	TRBD2
CASSSTGSTEAFF	TGTGCCAGCAGTTCAACAGGGTCCACTGAAGCTTTCTTT	many	TRBV5-1	TRBJ1-1	NA
CASSSATGIYEQYF	TGTGCCAGTAGCTCTGCGACAGGGATCTACGAGCAGTACTTC	few	TRBV19	TRBJ2-7	TRBD1
CASSDPSGTDTQYF	TGCGCCAGCAGCGATCCTAGCGGTACAGATACGCAGTATTTT	few	TRBV5-1	TRBJ2-3	TRBD2
CASSYAAGWDSPLHF	TGTGCCAGCAGTTACGCGGCAGGCTGGGATTCACCCCTCCACTTT	few	TRBV6-2/TRBV6-3	TRBJ1-6	NA
CASSPPETQETQYF	TGTGCCAGCTCACCGCCGGAGACGCAAGAGACCCAGTACTTC	NA	TRBV18	TRBJ2-5	NA
CASSSTSIQGGNQPQHF	TGTGCCAGCAGCTCGACCAGCATACAGGGTGGCAATCAGCCCCAGCATTTT	many	TRBV7-9	TRBJ1-5	NA
CASGLGLAAAGTQYF	TGTGCTAGTGGTTTGGGACTAGCGGCTGCGGGTACGCAGTATTTT	many	TRBV12-5	TRBJ2-3	TRBD2
CASSTGARETQYF	TGTGCCAGCAGCACCGGGGCGCGGGAGACCCAGTACTTC	many	TRBV7-2	TRBJ2-5	NA
CASKSPMDEKLFF	TGTGCCAGCAAGAGTCCAATGGACGAAAAACTGTTTTTT	NA	TRBV2	TRBJ1-4	NA
CSASRTSGFSNEQYF	TGCAGTGCTTCTAGGACTAGCGGATTCTCGAACGAGCAGTACTTC	NA	TRBV20-1	TRBJ2-7	TRBD2
CASGRGALGTGELFF	TGTGCCAGCGGACGGGGGGCGCTTGGCACCGGGGAGCTGTTTTTT	few	TRBV27	TRBJ2-2	NA
CASWGATNEKLFF	TGTGCCAGCTGGGGGGCAACTAATGAAAAACTGTTTTTT	many	TRBV2	TRBJ1-4	NA
CASSDGTTLF	TGTGCCAGCAGTGACGGGACAACCTTATTT	many	TRBV6-1	TRBJ1-1	NA
CASNPQSPDGYTF	TGTGCCAGCAATCCACAGTCACCTGATGGCTACACCTTC	few	TRBV6-1	TRBJ1-2	NA
CASSPRQSTTSPLHF	TGTGCCAGCAGCCCCCGACAAAGCACTACCTCACCCCTCCACTTT	NA	TRBV7-9	TRBJ1-6	NA
CASSRTGPNTDTQYF	TGTGCCAGCAGTAGGACAGGACCAAACACAGATACGCAGTATTTT	many	TRBV6-1	TRBJ2-3	TRBD1
CASTSSTGLAGNTDTQYF	TGTGCCAGCACGTCATCCACCGGGCTAGCGGGGAACACAGATACGCAGTATTTT	many	TRBV27	TRBJ2-3	TRBD2
CASSEPRTGIMNTEAFF	TGTGCCAGCAGTGAACCGCGGACAGGAATCATGAACACTGAAGCTTTCTTT	many	TRBV2	TRBJ1-1	TRBD1
CASSLPQLEQFF	TGTGCCAGCAGCTTGCCTCAACTTGAGCAGTTCTTC	NA	TRBV5-6	TRBJ2-1	NA
CATREGQGYPYEQYF	TGTGCCACGCGGGAAGGACAGGGGTATCCCTACGAGCAGTACTTC	few	TRBV10-3	TRBJ2-7	TRBD1
CASSRESTRNSPLHF	TGTGCCAGCAGTAGAGAGTCGACTAGGAATTCACCCCTCCACTTT	many	TRBV12-3/TRBV12-4	TRBJ1-6	NA
CASSPSRLAEARDTQYF	TGCGCCAGCAGCCCATCCCGACTAGCGGAAGCTCGAGATACGCAGTATTTT	many	TRBV4-1	TRBJ2-3	TRBD2
CSAIDRNEKLFF	TGCAGTGCAATAGACAGAAATGAAAAACTGTTTTTT	NA	TRBV20-1	TRBJ1-4	NA
CASSLYYGQGTEQYF	TGTGCCAGCAGCCTATACTATGGACAGGGTACCGAGCAGTACTTC	many	TRBV3-1	TRBJ2-7	TRBD1
CASSRFPGLDTDTQYF	TGTGCCAGCAGTAGATTTCCGGGACTCGACACAGATACGCAGTATTTT	NA	TRBV27	TRBJ2-3	NA
CASSRDWRKETQYF	TGTGCCAGCAGCCGGGACTGGCGGAAAGAGACCCAGTACTTC	many	TRBV5-6	TRBJ2-5	NA
CSARENRGQGYTF	TGCAGTGCTAGAGAGAACAGAGGGCAAGGCTACACCTTC	NA	TRBV20-1	TRBJ1-2	NA
CASSLGVGLAGELFF	TGTGCCAGCAGCTTAGGTGTAGGACTGGCCGGGGAGCTGTTTTTT	many	TRBV7-2	TRBJ2-2	NA
CASSRTPGQGAYGYTF	TGTGCCAGCAGCCGAACTCCGGGACAGGGGGCCTATGGCTACACCTTC	many	TRBV6-1	TRBJ1-2	TRBD1
CASSLFGLAGDLNTGELFF	TGTGCCAGCAGTTTATTCGGACTAGCGGGGGACCTAAACACCGGGGAGCTGTTTTTT	few	TRBV27	TRBJ2-2	TRBD2
CASSAGAGTEDYGYTF	TGTGCCAGCAGCGCCGGGGCCGGGACAGAGGACTATGGCTACACCTTC	many	TRBV11-2	TRBJ1-2	TRBD1
CASSQDRWGNQPQHF	TGTGCCAGCTCACAGGACAGGTGGGGCAATCAGCCCCAGCATTTT	many	TRBV18	TRBJ1-5	TRBD1